This T cell receptor (beta chain) was recovered during a study of T cells in narcolepsy. Study context: Healthy controls were enrolled alongside patients with narcolepsy type 1 or type 2. Findings and limits, study-wide: Blood of same and different patients, but not healthy controls, reportedly held recurring autoreactive clonotypes. Autoreactive HCRT-specific and TRIB2-specific clonotypes were marked in same-patient CSF-versus-blood CD4+ comparisons. Some memory CD4+ repertoires had no autoreactive clone sequences.

Using immunoSEQ multiplex PCR, the repertoire was profiled, and TCRdb retains in-frame clones only, with some absent. This sample has fewer than 25,000 clones, with approximately 80% found just once. Points on this clone: Its antigen is as yet unknown.

CDR1 is SGHVS, CDR2 FQNEAQ, per germline. Trimming left V 1 base short and J 5 bases short, with 8 bases between. This CDR3 spans 13 amino acids. Specimen: memory (CD45RA-) CD4+ T cells from blood. The sequence came from a human donor in good health. V and J are TRBV7-8 and TRBJ2-5; no definite D call. The DNA of the CDR3 is TGTGCCAGCAGCTTAGGAGATCCGGAGACCCAGTACTTC. This translates into CASSLGDPETQYF.